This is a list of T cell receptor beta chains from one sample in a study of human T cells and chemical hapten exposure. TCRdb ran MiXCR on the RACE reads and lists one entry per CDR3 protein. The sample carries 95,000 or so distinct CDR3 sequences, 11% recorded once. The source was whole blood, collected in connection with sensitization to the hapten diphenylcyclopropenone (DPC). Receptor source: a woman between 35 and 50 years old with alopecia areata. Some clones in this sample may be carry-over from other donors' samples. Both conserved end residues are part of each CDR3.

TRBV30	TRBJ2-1	CAWSGTSGTYNEQFF
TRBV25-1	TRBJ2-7	CASSEAGPYEQYF
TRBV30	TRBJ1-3	CAFGPGNTIYF
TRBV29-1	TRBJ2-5	CSVEDPPPAQYF
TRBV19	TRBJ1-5	CASSIGLKGQPQHF
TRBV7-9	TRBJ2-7	CASSLAQGHEQYF
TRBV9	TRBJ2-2	CASSVEGDGELFF
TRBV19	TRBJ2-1	CASRDYPGTNEQFF
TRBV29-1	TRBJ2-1	CSVGISGIEQFF
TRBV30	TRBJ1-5	CAWGPTGVFQPQHF